The 32 T cell receptor beta chains below were found in one sample sequenced in a study of T cells after yellow fever vaccination. TCRdb re-called the 5' RACE reads with MiXCR, one entry per CDR3 protein. The profile covers 400,000 or so distinct CDR3 sequences, with around 20% appearing a single time and 18% taken by the ten largest. The specimen comprised PBMCs, sampled before the yellow fever booster vaccination. The receptors were sampled from a man between 18 and 29 years old who received the YFV17D yellow fever vaccine.

This clonotype was counted once. The genes are TRBV15 and TRBJ2-3; TRBD2 matches at 7 bases. V shed 2 bases and J 5 bases; nucleotides not matched to a gene: 7. CDR1 and CDR2 (germline): LNHNV, YYDKDF (reference sequence). CDR3 size: 15 residues. CDR3 sequence (DNA): TGTGCCACCAGCAGAAGCAGCAGGGAGGGAGATACGCAGTATTTT. Translation gives CATSRSSREGDTQYF. Drawing the rest from reference TRBV15 and TRBJ2-3, the complete variable domain is DAMVIQNPRYQVTQFGKPVTLSCSQTLNHNVMYWYQQKSSQAPKLLFHYYDKDFNNEADTPDNFQSRRPNTSFCFLDIRSPGLGDTAMYLCATSRSSREGDTQYFGPGTRLTVL.

The chain employs TRBV14 and TRBJ2-7; D could derive from TRBD1 or TRBD2 (5 bases each). This CDR3 contains 14 residues. Germline V gene lookup returns CDR1 SGHDN and CDR2 FVKESK. Between the trimmed V and J ends, which lost 4 bases and 5 bases, there was a span of 15 bases. CDR3 amino acids: CASSLRDPRNEQYF. CDR3 bases: TGTGCCAGCAGCCTTAGGGACCCCAGAAACGAGCAGTACTTC. Variable domain in full (rest from reference TRBV14 and TRBJ2-7): EAGVTQFPSHSVIEKGQTVTLRCDPISGHDNLYWYRRVMGKEIKFLLHFVKESKQDESGMPNNRFLAERTGGTYSTLKVQPAELEDSGVYFCASSLRDPRNEQYFGPGTRLTVT.

The chain joins TRBV7-9 to TRBJ2-6, with 7 bases that match TRBD1. There are 15 residues in the CDR3. The germline gives CDR1 SEHNR, CDR2 FQNEAQ (reference sequence). V was pared by 6 bases and J by 0 bases, with 2 bases of the junction left unmatched. Written as DNA, the CDR3 is TGTGCCAGCAGATGGACAGGCTCTGGGGCCAACGTCCTGACTTTC. Its translation is CASRWTGSGANVLTF.

A few counts support this clonotype. This chain joins TRBV6-2 or TRBV6-3 and TRBJ1-2; a possible D gene is TRBD1 (6 bases). CDR1 is MNHEY and CDR2 is SVGEGT in the germline V gene. The CDR3 extends over 13 amino acids. The V end was cut by 6 bases, the J end by 2 bases, with 10 bases between. CDR3 DNA: TGTGCCAGCAGACGACAGGAAAACTATGGCTACACCTTC. This gives the protein CASRRQENYGYTF.

A few counts support this clonotype. The chain uses TRBV5-5 and TRBJ2-5, with D perhaps matching TRBD2 (6 bases). Germline-derived CDR1 and CDR2 are SGHKS and YYEKEE (reference sequence). The CDR3 covers 14 residues. Trimming took 4 bases from V and 2 from J, leaving 12 bases between them. CDR3 nucleotide sequence: TGTGCCAGCAGCCCGCCGGGGGTACAAGAGACCCAGTACTTC. Translated, it gives CASSPPGVQETQYF.

The chain has TRBV5-1 and TRBJ2-2; unclear D gene. This CDR3 is built from 15 residues. The V end lost 0 bases, the J end lost 2 bases, and 8 bases lay between the germline ends. CDR1 and CDR2 (germline): SGHRS, YFSETQ. CDR3 coding DNA: TGCGCCAGCAGCTTGGGGCGGATTAACACCGGGGAGCTGTTTTTT. Translating gives CASSLGRINTGELFF. Full variable domain (remainder filled in from reference TRBV5-1 and TRBJ2-2): KAGVTQTPRYLIKTRGQQVTLSCSPISGHRSVSWYQQTPGQGLQFLFEYFSETQRNKGNFPGRFSGRQFSNSRSEMNVSTLELGDSALYLCASSLGRINTGELFFGEGSRLTVL.

This clonotype was detected many times. The CDR3 nucleotides are TGCGCCAGCAGCCCACGAACCGACGGGGAGCTGTTTTTT. It specifies CASSPRTDGELFF. The chain is built from TRBV5-1 and TRBJ2-2; D is undetermined. The V end was cut by 4 bases, the J end by 7 bases, with 11 bases between. The CDR3 runs to 13 residues. Germline CDR1 reads SGHRS; CDR2 reads YFSETQ.

This CDR3 reads CSARDPAAYEQYF. DNA of the CDR3: TGCAGTGCTAGAGATCCTGCTGCCTACGAGCAGTACTTC. The chain couples TRBV20-1 to TRBJ2-7; no clear D gene. Trimming removed 0 bases at V and 2 bases at J, with 8 bases between. CDR1 and CDR2 (germline): DFQATT, SNEGSKA (reference sequence). CDR3 size: 13 residues.

The chain links TRBV18 to TRBJ1-4; a weak D match, TRBD1 (6 bases). From germline, CDR1 is KGHSH and CDR2 LQKENI. Between the trimmed V and J ends, which lost 8 bases and 5 bases, there was a span of 12 bases. This CDR3 is built from 13 residues. CDR3 DNA sequence: TGTGCCAGCGGCCGGGACAAGAATGAAAAACTGTTTTTT. Amino acids: CASGRDKNEKLFF.

The rearrangement joins TRBV5-1 to TRBJ2-5; D unresolved. The V end was cut by 0 bases, the J end by 0 bases, with 3 bases between. The CDR3 has 13 residues. From germline, CDR1 is SGHRS and CDR2 YFSETQ. CDR3 bases: TGCGCCAGCAGCTTGGAAAACCAAGAGACCCAGTACTTC. Translated, it gives CASSLENQETQYF.

The chain couples TRBV6-2 or TRBV6-3 to TRBJ2-7, with D possibly being TRBD1 (6 bases). This CDR3 region has 12 residues. The germline CDR1 and CDR2 sequences are MNHEY and SVGEGT. Deletions cut 8 bases from V and 5 bases from J, with 13 bases between. The DNA for the CDR3 is TGTGCCAGCGGGTCGGACAGCAACGAGCAGTACTTC. It yields the protein CASGSDSNEQYF.

This rearrangement joins TRBV7-8 to TRBJ1-2, with 9 bases identical to TRBD1. V gave up 7 bases and J gave up 4 bases; unmatched junction bases: 7. The V gene's germline CDR1 is SGHVS and CDR2 FQNEAQ. CDR3 size: 14 residues. As DNA, the CDR3 is TGTGCCAGCATGCTGGACAGGGGAACCTATGGCTACACCTTC. Its translation: CASMLDRGTYGYTF.

The genes are TRBV4-2 and TRBJ2-2, with no clear D. The germline CDR1 and CDR2 sequences are LGHNA and YNFKEQ. The CDR3 is made up of 15 amino acids. Trimming left V 2 bases short and J 0 bases short, with 7 bases between. CDR3: CASSQRNSNTGELFF. DNA of the CDR3: TGTGCCAGCAGCCAACGAAACTCGAACACCGGGGAGCTGTTTTTT.

The CDR3 loop reads CSVPGTETYEQYF. The CDR3 DNA is TGCAGCGTACCCGGGACGGAGACCTACGAGCAGTACTTC. The V call is TRBV29-1, the J call TRBJ2-7, with D perhaps matching TRBD1 or TRBD2 (5 bases each). The length of the CDR3 is 13 residues. The germline V and J ends were trimmed by 6 bases and 2 bases, with 14 bases remaining between them. Germline lookup yields CDR1 SQVTM and CDR2 ANQGSEA.

This clonotype has just a few counts. CDR3 DNA sequence: TGTGCCAGCAGCTTAGGGGGAGGTAAGAGGTTCTTC. Amino acids: CASSLGGGKRFF. The rearrangement links TRBV7-2 to TRBJ2-1; perhaps TRBD2 as D (6 bases). This CDR3 is 12 amino acids long. Germline V lookup: CDR1 SGHTA, CDR2 FQGNSA. Trimming stripped 1 base from V and 15 bases from J, with 13 bases between.

J is TRBJ1-2 and V is TRBV5-6; D is undetermined. This CDR3 is 12 amino acids long. The ends were cut back, 4 bases at V and 5 bases at J, with 9 bases in the middle. Germline-derived CDR1 and CDR2 are SGHDT and YYEEEE. The CDR3 sequence is CASSIQSYGYTF. DNA of the CDR3: TGTGCCAGCAGCATACAGTCGTATGGCTACACCTTC.

The DNA of the CDR3 is TGTGCCAGCAGAGAACGGGGGGTGGCCCCGGGGGCCCAGTACTTC. Protein product: CASRERGVAPGAQYF. V gene TRBV6-5 combines with J gene TRBJ2-5, with 7 bases that match TRBD2. The V gene's germline CDR1 is MNHEY and CDR2 SVGAGI. J was trimmed by 9 bases and V by 6 bases; bases with no gene match: 16. CDR3 length equals 15 residues.

The J gene is TRBJ2-7, the V gene TRBV7-9; weak D call: TRBD1 (6 bases). Germline V gene data show CDR1 as SEHNR and CDR2 as FQNEAQ (reference sequence). CDR3 length: 16 residues. V lost 5 bases to trimming and J lost 5 bases, with 22 bases between them. The CDR3 sequence is CASSIPIRQEIDEQYF. DNA for the CDR3: TGTGCCAGCAGCATACCCATTAGACAGGAGATAGACGAGCAGTACTTC.

This rearrangement joins TRBV6-5 to TRBJ1-2; weak D call: TRBD1 (6 bases). V lost 11 bases and J 13 bases, leaving 20 bases between the germline ends. The CDR3 runs 11 residues. Germline-derived CDR1 and CDR2 are MNHEY and SVGAGI. CDR3 DNA: TGTGCCGCCGGGGACACCTCTCCCACCACCTTC. Protein: CAAGDTSPTTF.

This chain joins TRBV7-2 and TRBJ1-2, with 7 nucleotides matching TRBD1. The CDR3 sequence is 13 residues long. V lost 4 bases to trimming and J lost 7 bases; unmatched junction nucleotides: 6. Germline V gives CDR1 SGHTA, CDR2 FQGNSA. The CDR3 loop reads CASSSRQGAGYTF. CDR3 nucleotides: TGTGCCAGCAGCTCAAGACAGGGAGCTGGCTACACCTTC.

This clonotype showed up just a few times. The gene calls are TRBV7-9 and TRBJ1-1; perhaps TRBD1 as D (5 bases). Trimming removed 1 base at V and 3 bases at J, with 15 bases between. From germline, CDR1 is SEHNR and CDR2 FQNEAQ (reference sequence). The CDR3 covers 16 residues. CDR3 nucleotide sequence: TGTGCCAGCAGCTTAGTTCCCGGGACGGCGGACACTGAAGCTTTCTTT. It codes for CASSLVPGTADTEAFF.

This clonotype has at least ten counts. The chain couples TRBV20-1 to TRBJ2-2; weak D call: TRBD2 (5 bases). V was trimmed by 3 bases and J by 3 bases, leaving 14 bases between them. Germline lookup yields CDR1 DFQATT and CDR2 SNEGSKA (reference sequence). The CDR3 runs 15 residues. CDR3 residues: CSASSPGGYTGELFF. CDR3 nucleotides: TGCAGTGCTAGTTCCCCAGGAGGTTACACCGGGGAGCTGTTTTTT.

The CDR3: CASRLTGGSGANVLTF. In nucleotides, the CDR3 is TGTGCCAGCAGATTGACAGGGGGCAGTGGGGCCAACGTCCTGACTTTC. The chain is built from TRBV7-3 and TRBJ2-6, with 10 nucleotides matching TRBD1. Losses at the gene ends were 6 bases for V and 3 bases for J; bases not matched to a gene: 5. The CDR3 is made up of 16 amino acids. Germline CDR1 and CDR2: SGHTA and FQGTGA.

This clonotype showed up just a few times. The chain couples TRBV5-5 to TRBJ2-1, with D perhaps matching TRBD1 (5 bases). V lost 5 bases to trimming and J lost 0 bases, with 18 bases between them. The germline V gene encodes CDR1 SGHKS and CDR2 YYEKEE (reference sequence). The CDR3 runs 17 residues. CDR3 protein: CASRLISTASSYNEQFF. The CDR3 DNA reads TGTGCCAGCAGGCTTATATCGACAGCCAGCTCCTACAATGAGCAGTTCTTC.

V usage is TRBV6-5 and J usage is TRBJ1-2; 8 bases map to TRBD1. Germline V gene lookup returns CDR1 MNHEY and CDR2 SVGAGI. J gave up 5 bases and V 4 bases, and 9 bases lay outside the gene matches. The CDR3 runs to 15 residues. The CDR3 is CASSSRTGPGYGYTF. The CDR3 region has the DNA TGTGCCAGCAGTTCGCGGACAGGGCCAGGGTATGGCTACACCTTC.

Only a few counts were recorded for this clonotype. The V and J genes are TRBV18 and TRBJ2-1, with 9 bases that match TRBD2. Germline CDR1 reads KGHSH; CDR2 reads LQKENI. The CDR3 length is 17 residues. V dropped 6 bases and J dropped 0; count of bases not matched to a gene: 9. The CDR3: CASSSAGGPSSYNEQFF. The CDR3 DNA is TGTGCCAGCTCGTCAGCGGGGGGCCCTTCCTCCTACAATGAGCAGTTCTTC.

The chain couples TRBV12-3 or TRBV12-4 to TRBJ2-4; tentatively, D is TRBD1 (7 bases). CDR3 length: 13 residues. V lost 7 bases, J lost 6 bases, and 13 bases lay in between. The CDR3 sequence is CASTPGDRNIQYF. For the CDR3, the DNA is TGTGCCAGCACCCCGGGGGACAGAAACATTCAGTACTTC.

In this sample, this clonotype turned up many times. The chain joins TRBV20-1 to TRBJ2-7, with D uncertain. CDR1 is DFQATT and CDR2 is SNEGSKA in the germline V gene (reference sequence). The CDR3 totals 14 residues. V was cut by 3 bases and J by 0 bases, with 12 bases left in between. CDR3: CSARSGHHSYEQYF. CDR3 DNA: TGCAGTGCTAGGTCAGGTCATCACTCCTACGAGCAGTACTTC.

The rearrangement joins TRBV5-1 to TRBJ2-5; a weak D match, TRBD2 (6 bases). This CDR3 is 16 amino acids long. Germline V gene lookup returns CDR1 SGHRS and CDR2 YFSETQ. V was shortened by 4 bases and J by 5 bases, with 21 bases between the two germline ends. The CDR3 nucleotides read TGCGCCAGCAGCCGTTTTGTCGGCTGGGAGGAGGAGACCCAGTACTTC. Translation: CASSRFVGWEEETQYF. Combining the CDR3 with reference TRBV5-1 and TRBJ2-5 gives the whole variable domain KAGVTQTPRYLIKTRGQQVTLSCSPISGHRSVSWYQQTPGQGLQFLFEYFSETQRNKGNFPGRFSGRQFSNSRSEMNVSTLELGDSALYLCASSRFVGWEEETQYFGPGTRLLVL.

This clonotype was picked up a small number of times. The genes are TRBV4-1 and TRBJ2-2; D unresolved. With 2 bases removed from V and 6 bases from J, the gap between germline ends came to 7 bases. Germline V lookup: CDR1 MGHRA, CDR2 YSYEKL. This CDR3 has 13 amino acids. CDR3 amino acids: CASSQITPGELFF. The CDR3 nucleotides are TGCGCCAGCAGCCAAATAACGCCCGGGGAGCTGTTTTTT.

This clonotype has a handful of counts. The rearrangement links TRBV20-1 to TRBJ2-1, with 8 bases identical to TRBD2. V shed 3 bases and J 1 base; nucleotides not matched to a gene: 5. This CDR3 comprises 15 residues. Per germline, CDR1 DFQATT and CDR2 SNEGSKA (reference sequence). This chain's CDR3 is CSASPSSGSYNEQFF. The CDR3 coding sequence is TGCAGTGCTAGTCCCTCTAGCGGGTCCTACAATGAGCAGTTCTTC.

The chain recombines TRBV20-1 with TRBJ2-5; D is possibly TRBD1 (6 bases). The ends were cut back, 6 bases at V and 5 bases at J, with 19 bases in the middle. The CDR3 sequence is 14 residues long. Germline V lookup: CDR1 DFQATT, CDR2 SNEGSKA (reference sequence). CDR3 sequence reads: CSAADRKVKETQYF. As DNA, the CDR3 is TGCAGTGCAGCCGACAGGAAAGTTAAGGAGACCCAGTACTTC.